The 2 T cell receptor beta chains below all came from one sample that was sequenced in a study of cytomegalovirus exposure and HLA in healthy donors (dated by TCRdb to about 2017). Library method: the immunoSEQ multiplex PCR assay. For the multiplex PCR, a mixture combining 60 forward primers for TCR Vbeta segments and 13 reverse primers for TCR Jbeta segments was used. TCRdb limited this immuneACCESS table to in-frame rearrangements with V and J called. A share of clones is missing; checked studies link under half to unresolved V genes, and the rest is unexplained. The sample includes around 200,000 clones, with around 80% observed a single time. The leading ten clones occupy around 1.7% of the sample. What was sequenced was PBMCs. The receptors here all came from a man aged 50 to 59 in good health and CMV-seronegative.

This rearrangement joins TRBV5-6 to TRBJ1-2, with 12 nucleotides matching TRBD1. This CDR3 region has 16 residues. From germline, CDR1 is SGHDT and CDR2 YYEEEE. V dropped 3 bases and J dropped 8; count of bases not matched to a gene: 11. CDR3 amino acids: CASSWEPGQGAQGYTF. Written as DNA, the CDR3 is TGTGCCAGCAGCTGGGAACCGGGACAGGGGGCGCAAGGCTACACCTTC.

The J gene is TRBJ1-5, the V gene TRBV27, with D unresolved. Trimming left V 4 bases short and J 2 bases short, with 15 bases between. In germline, CDR1 is MNHEY, CDR2 SMNVEV (reference sequence). This CDR3 is built from 16 residues. CDR3 residues: CASSSLFTEGNQPQHF. The CDR3 DNA is TGTGCCAGCAGTTCTTTATTTACGGAGGGCAATCAGCCCCAGCATTTT.